The clone carrying this T cell receptor beta chain has a handful of counts. Antigen unknown. Indicated time point: peripheral blood 6 weeks after treatment start. The number of samples from each patient was between 1 and 8, taken pretreatment and on-treatment. V shed 5 bases and J 3 bases; nucleotides not matched to a gene: 2. The CDR3 has 13 residues. The germline CDR1 and CDR2 sequences are SGHNT and YENEEA. The sample originates from a study of PD-L1 blockade in urothelial cancer. Whole-study context: The authors examined blood 3 weeks (second dose) and 6 weeks after treatment start. T cell content in blood samples showed a median of about 140,000.

TCRdb keeps only in-frame clones here, not all; method: immunoSEQ multiplex PCR. The data show fewer than 30,000 clones, with under 90% seen just once and around 3% held by the top ten. Study-level results: Clonality of blood TCR below the median before treatment predicted better survival.

The clonotype comes from a man between 65 and 80 years old with urothelial cancer. This sequence joins TRBV11-3 and TRBJ2-3, with 7 bases lining up with TRBD2. This sample comprised PBMCs, obtained around atezolizumab (anti-PD-L1) treatment. The CDR3 DNA follows: TGTGCCAGCAGCATACTAGCGACAGATACGCAGTATTTT. Amino acid sequence: CASSILATDTQYF.